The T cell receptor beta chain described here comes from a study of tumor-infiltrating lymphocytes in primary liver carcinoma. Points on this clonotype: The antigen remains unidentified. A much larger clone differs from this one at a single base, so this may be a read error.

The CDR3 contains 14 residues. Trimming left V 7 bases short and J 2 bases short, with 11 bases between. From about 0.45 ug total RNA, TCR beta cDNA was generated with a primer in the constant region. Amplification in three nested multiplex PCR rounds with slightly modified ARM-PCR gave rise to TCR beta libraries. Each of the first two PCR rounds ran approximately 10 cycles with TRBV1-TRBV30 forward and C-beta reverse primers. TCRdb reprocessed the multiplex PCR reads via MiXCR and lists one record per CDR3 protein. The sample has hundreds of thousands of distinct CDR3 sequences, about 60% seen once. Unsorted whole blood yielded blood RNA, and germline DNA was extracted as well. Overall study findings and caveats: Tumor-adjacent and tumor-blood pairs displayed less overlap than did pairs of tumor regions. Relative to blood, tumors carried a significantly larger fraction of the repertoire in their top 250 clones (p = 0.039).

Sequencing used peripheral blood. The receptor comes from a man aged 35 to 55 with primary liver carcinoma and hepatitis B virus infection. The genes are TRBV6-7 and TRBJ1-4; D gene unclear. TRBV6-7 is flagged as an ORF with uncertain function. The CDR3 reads CASIRGPTNEKLFF. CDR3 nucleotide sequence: TGTGCCAGCATCCGAGGGCCCACTAATGAAAAACTGTTTTTT.